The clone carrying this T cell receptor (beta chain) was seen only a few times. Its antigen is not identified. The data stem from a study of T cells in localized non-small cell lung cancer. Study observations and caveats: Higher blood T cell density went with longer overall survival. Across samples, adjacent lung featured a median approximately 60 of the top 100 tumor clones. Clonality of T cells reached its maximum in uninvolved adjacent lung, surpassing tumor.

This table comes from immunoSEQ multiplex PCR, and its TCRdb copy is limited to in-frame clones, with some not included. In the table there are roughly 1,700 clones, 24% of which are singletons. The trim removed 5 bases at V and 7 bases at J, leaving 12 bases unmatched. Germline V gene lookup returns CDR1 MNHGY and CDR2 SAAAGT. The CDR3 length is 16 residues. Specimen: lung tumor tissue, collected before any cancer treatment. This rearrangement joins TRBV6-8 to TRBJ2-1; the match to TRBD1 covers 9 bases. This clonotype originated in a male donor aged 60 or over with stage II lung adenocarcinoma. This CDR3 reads CASSPTGTGFRNEQFF. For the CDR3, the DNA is TGTGCCAGCAGTCCCACTGGGACAGGGTTCCGAAATGAGCAGTTCTTC.